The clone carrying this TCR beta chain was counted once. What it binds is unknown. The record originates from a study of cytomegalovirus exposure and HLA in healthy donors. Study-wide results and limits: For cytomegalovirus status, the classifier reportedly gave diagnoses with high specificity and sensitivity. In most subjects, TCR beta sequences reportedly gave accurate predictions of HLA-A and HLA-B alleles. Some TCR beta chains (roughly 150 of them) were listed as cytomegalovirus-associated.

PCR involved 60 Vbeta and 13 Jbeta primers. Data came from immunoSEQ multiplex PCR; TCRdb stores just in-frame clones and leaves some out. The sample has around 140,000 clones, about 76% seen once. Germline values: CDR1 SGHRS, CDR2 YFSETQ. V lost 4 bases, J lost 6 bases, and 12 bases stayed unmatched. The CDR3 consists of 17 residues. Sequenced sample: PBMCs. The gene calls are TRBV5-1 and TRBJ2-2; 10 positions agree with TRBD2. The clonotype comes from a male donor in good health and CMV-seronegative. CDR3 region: CASSPLEAGGRSGELFF. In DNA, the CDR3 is TGCGCCAGCAGCCCACTCGAAGCGGGAGGGCGGTCCGGGGAGCTGTTTTTT. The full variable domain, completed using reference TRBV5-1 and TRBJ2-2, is KAGVTQTPRYLIKTRGQQVTLSCSPISGHRSVSWYQQTPGQGLQFLFEYFSETQRNKGNFPGRFSGRQFSNSRSEMNVSTLELGDSALYLCASSPLEAGGRSGELFFGEGSRLTVL.